This entry lists 24 T cell receptor beta chains sequenced from one sample in a study of molecular identifiers for immune sequencing clone quantification. One entry per CDR3 protein results from TCRdb running MiXCR on the PCR reads. The data show about 640,000 distinct CDR3 sequences, about 20% seen once. The sequenced material came from naive CD8+ T cells from blood, with Jurkat cell RNA spiked in. The subset was: FACS-sorted CD8+CD4-CCR7+CD45RA+ naive T cells. The receptors originated from a human donor in good health. Some libraries in this study had Jurkat cell RNA spiked in.

This rearrangement joins TRBV4-1 to TRBJ2-7; maybe TRBD2 (6 bases). Deletions cut 5 bases from V and 0 bases from J, with 11 bases between. The germline V gene encodes CDR1 MGHRA and CDR2 YSYEKL. The CDR3 runs 14 residues. CDR3 bases: TGCGCCAGCAGCTTCGGACTAAGCTCCTACGAGCAGTACTTC. Protein sequence: CASSFGLSSYEQYF.

Worth noting for this clonotype: Given a much more abundant clone one base away, this may be a read error. CDR3 loop: CASSGTYNEQFF. The CDR3 DNA sequence: TGTGCCAGCTCGGGCACCTACAATGAGCAGTTCTTC. V gene TRBV11-2 combines with J gene TRBJ2-1; the D is unclear. This CDR3 contains 12 residues. Trimming took off 8 bases at V and 2 bases at J, with 7 bases between the two ends. Germline CDR1 is SGHAT and CDR2 is FQNNGV.

This clonotype was observed at least ten times. The rearrangement links TRBV4-2 to TRBJ2-3; 10 bases map to TRBD2. CDR1 LGHNA and CDR2 YNFKEQ come from the germline V gene. This CDR3 is 17 amino acids long. V was clipped by 4 bases and J by 4 bases; unmatched bases: 11. CDR3 in amino acids: CASSPRESSGGPDTQYF. The CDR3 DNA follows: TGTGCCAGCAGCCCCAGGGAGTCTAGCGGGGGACCAGATACGCAGTATTTT.

About this clonotype: A much bigger clone sits one base away, suggesting this may be a read error. No conserved phenylalanine or tryptophan is present at the end of the CDR3, so a read error is the likely explanation. The V and J genes are TRBV9 and TRBJ1-5; D uncertain. V lost 0 bases, J lost 7 bases, and 5 bases lay in between. This CDR3 has 12 residues. The V gene's germline CDR1 is SGDLS and CDR2 YYNGEE. The CDR3 is CASSVEGQPQHS. The CDR3 DNA sequence: TGTGCCAGCAGCGTAGAAGGACAGCCCCAGCATTCT.

In nucleotides, the CDR3 is TGTGCCAGCAGAAGCGGGAAGGGGATCTCCTACGAGCAGTACTTC. It specifies CASRSGKGISYEQYF. The V call is TRBV27, the J call TRBJ2-7; 7 bases map to TRBD2. The CDR3 sequence is 15 residues long. V lost 6 bases, J lost 0 bases, and 8 bases stayed unmatched. In germline, CDR1 is MNHEY, CDR2 SMNVEV (reference sequence).

The chain carries TRBV10-3 and TRBJ1-1, with D hard to call. The CDR3 covers 14 residues. From germline, CDR1 is ENHRY and CDR2 SYGVKD. Trimming took off 3 bases at V and 0 bases at J, with 8 bases between the two ends. This CDR3 is CAISEGRVNTEAFF. As DNA, the CDR3 is TGTGCCATCAGTGAAGGGCGAGTGAACACTGAAGCTTTCTTT.

This clonotype has a count of ten or more. The chain combines TRBV6-6 with TRBJ1-5; weak D call: TRBD1 (5 bases). CDR1 and CDR2 from the germline V gene are MNHNY and SVGAGI (reference sequence). The CDR3 runs to 13 residues. V gave up 8 bases and J gave up 4 bases, with 12 bases separating them. The DNA of the CDR3 is TGTGCCAGCCTCGATGGGGGAAATCAGCCCCAGCATTTT. This codes for CASLDGGNQPQHF.

This chain uses TRBV11-3 with TRBJ2-1; 7 bases match TRBD1. The CDR3 is made up of 14 amino acids. Germline assignment: CDR1 SGHNT and CDR2 YENEEA. V shed 3 bases and J 8 bases; nucleotides not matched to a gene: 7. The chain's CDR3 is CASSLTGIGDEQFF. As DNA, the CDR3 is TGTGCCAGCAGCTTGACAGGGATCGGCGATGAGCAGTTCTTC.

This clonotype appeared a few times. Sequence at one end of the junction differs from germline and may be a read error. The chain recombines TRBV4-2 with TRBJ2-7; TRBD1 is a possible D gene (6 bases). Germline V gene lookup returns CDR1 LGHNA and CDR2 YNFKEQ. The CDR3 has 16 residues. CDR3 nucleotides: TGTGCCGGCAGCCAACAAGGGACAAAACCCTCCTACGAGCAGTACTTC. Translating it yields CAGSQQGTKPSYEQYF.

This clonotype was counted ten times or more. The rearrangement uses TRBV3-1 and TRBJ1-1; maybe TRBD1 (6 bases). This CDR3 spans 15 amino acids. Germline V gene lookup returns CDR1 LGHDT and CDR2 YNNKEL (reference sequence). V lost 3 bases to trimming and J lost 4 bases, with 15 bases between them. CDR3 residues: CASSHARGLSTEAFF. The CDR3 bases are TGTGCCAGCAGCCACGCTAGGGGGTTGAGCACTGAAGCTTTCTTT.

Only a few counts were recorded for this clonotype. The chain links TRBV20-1 to TRBJ1-3, with D unclear. CDR3 length: 16 residues. CDR1 is DFQATT, CDR2 SNEGSKA, per germline (reference sequence). V lost 1 base, J lost 2 bases, and 15 bases lay in between. The CDR3: CSARGEGFIAGNTIYF. The DNA for the CDR3 is TGCAGTGCTAGAGGAGAAGGGTTCATCGCTGGAAACACCATATATTTT.

This clonotype turned up a few times. Mismatch with germline at one junction end may stem from a read error. The chain carries TRBV4-3 and TRBJ1-1, with TRBD1 as a possible D gene (5 bases). The CDR3 extends over 14 amino acids. CDR1 and CDR2 (germline): LGHNA, YSLEER. CDR3 amino acids: CANSLSDQGTEAFF. The CDR3 DNA is TGCGCCAACAGCCTATCGGACCAGGGCACTGAAGCTTTCTTT.

A word on this clonotype: This may be a read error, as it is one base from a much larger clone. The gene calls are TRBV10-3 and TRBJ1-1; 10 bases agree with TRBD1. Germline V CDR1 and CDR2: ENHRY, SYGVKD. The CDR3 extends over 18 amino acids. Unmatched junction bases numbered 13, after V lost 0 bases and J lost 6 bases. The CDR3 DNA sequence: TGTGCCATCAGTGAGTCTGTTTCGGGACAGGGGCCCTACTCTGAAGCTTTCTTT. This translates into CAISESVSGQGPYSEAFF.

The chain links TRBV7-9 to TRBJ2-7; D possibly uses TRBD1 or TRBD2 (6 bases each). The CDR3 runs to 12 residues. Germline-derived CDR1 and CDR2 are SEHNR and FQNEAQ (reference sequence). V lost 4 bases and J 5 bases, leaving 9 bases between the germline ends. The CDR3 here is CASSSRGDEQYF. The CDR3, as DNA: TGTGCCAGCAGCTCAAGGGGGGACGAGCAGTACTTC.

On this clonotype: This may stem from a read error, because a much larger clone lies one nucleotide away. V usage is TRBV14 and J usage is TRBJ1-1; no reliable D call. Germline values: CDR1 SGHDN, CDR2 FVKESK. CDR3 size: 16 residues. CDR3 in amino acids: CASSPTLSRTNAEAFF. CDR3 bases: TGTGCCAGCAGCCCGACCTTGAGCAGGACGAACGCTGAAGCTTTCTTT.

This clonotype was seen ten or more times. This sequence joins TRBV7-6 and TRBJ1-1; 7 nucleotides align to TRBD1. The CDR3 sequence is 15 residues long. V was clipped by 1 base and J by 3 bases; unmatched bases: 5. Per germline, CDR1 SGHVS and CDR2 FNYEAQ. This CDR3 reads CASSLEAGGYTEAFF. The DNA for the CDR3 is TGTGCCAGCAGCTTAGAAGCAGGGGGGTACACTGAAGCTTTCTTT.

This clonotype has at least ten counts. V and J are TRBV29-1 and TRBJ2-7; D gene ambiguous. Germline CDR1 SQVTM, CDR2 ANQGSEA. Trimming took off 1 base at V and 6 bases at J, with 10 bases between the two ends. This CDR3 is 12 amino acids long. The CDR3 nucleotides are TGCAGCGTTGAAGGTCGATCGGGCGAGCAGTACTTC. This sequence encodes CSVEGRSGEQYF.

The rearrangement joins TRBV28 to TRBJ2-1; 13 bases align to TRBD2. Per the germline V gene, CDR1 is MDHEN and CDR2 is SYDVKM. The CDR3 sequence is 19 residues long. V gave up 6 bases and J gave up 0 bases; unmatched junction bases: 11. CDR3 protein: CASSSTSGRASVSYNEQFF. The CDR3 region has the DNA TGTGCCAGCAGCTCTACTAGCGGGAGGGCCAGCGTCTCCTACAATGAGCAGTTCTTC. The full variable domain, with the rest looked up from reference TRBV28 and TRBJ2-1, is DVKVTQSSRYLVKRTGEKVFLECVQDMDHENMFWYRQDPGLGLRLIYFSYDVKMKEKGDIPEGYSVSREKKERFSLILESASTNQTSMYLCASSSTSGRASVSYNEQFFGPGTRLTVL.

This clonotype was recorded many times. The rearrangement joins TRBV20-1 to TRBJ2-7; the D is unclear. Looked up from germline, CDR1 is DFQATT and CDR2 is SNEGSKA (reference sequence). The germline V and J ends were trimmed by 1 base and 2 bases, with 9 bases remaining between them. This CDR3 has 13 residues. The DNA for the CDR3 is TGCAGTGCTAGAGGGCCAGTTCCCTACGAGCAGTACTTC. Amino acid sequence: CSARGPVPYEQYF.

Remarks on this clonotype: Without the conserved terminal phenylalanine or tryptophan, this CDR3 likely stems from a read error. The limits of the CDR3 on the DNA are not certain, so only TCRdb's listed CDR3 is given. The chain recombines TRBV29-1 with TRBJ1-1. Germline V gene sequence: CDR1 SQVTM, CDR2 ANQGSEA. The CDR3 numbers 13 amino acids, ends counted. This chain's CDR3 is CSVAWQPNTETFL.

Only a few counts were recorded for this clonotype. V usage is TRBV12-3 or TRBV12-4 and J usage is TRBJ2-5; tentatively, D is TRBD2 (5 bases). The CDR3 is 13 residues long. V was pared by 7 bases and J by 2 bases, with 11 bases between. This CDR3 is CASTTAEQETQYF. The CDR3 nucleotides are TGTGCCAGCACAACAGCGGAACAAGAGACCCAGTACTTC.

In its sample, this clonotype was seen many times. The V and J genes are TRBV18 and TRBJ2-3; D gene unclear. Germline V lookup: CDR1 KGHSH, CDR2 LQKENI. V lost 2 bases and J lost 4, with 10 bases in between. This CDR3 spans 14 amino acids. The CDR3 DNA reads TGTGCCAGCTCACCAGGGCGCTGGCCAGATACGCAGTATTTT. The encoded protein is CASSPGRWPDTQYF.

In its sample, this clonotype was seen many times. The V call is TRBV27, the J call TRBJ1-2; D gene uncertain. The CDR3 is 15 residues long. Trimming cost V 2 bases and J 4 bases, with 14 bases left between them. Germline CDR1 reads MNHEY; CDR2 reads SMNVEV (reference sequence). The CDR3 DNA reads as TGTGCCAGCAGTTTAACCCCCTCCGGAACCTATGGCTACACCTTC. Translated: CASSLTPSGTYGYTF.

Only a few counts were recorded for this clonotype. A much bigger clone sits one base away, suggesting this may be a read error. It is likely a read error, because the conserved phenylalanine at the end of the CDR3 is missing. This chain connects TRBV29-1 to TRBJ2-5; 8 bases are a match to TRBD1. Germline lookup yields CDR1 SQVTM and CDR2 ANQGSEA. The CDR3 extends over 13 amino acids. The CDR3 nucleotides are TGCAGTAGACAGGGGTCGGACCAAGAGACCCAGTACTCC. Amino acid sequence: CSRQGSDQETQYS.